This T cell receptor beta chain stems from a study of response to subunit inactivated influenza vaccine. Study-level results: Few additional T cells are recruited per seasonal influenza vaccination, authors suggested.

Only a few counts were recorded for this clonotype. Its antigen is currently unknown. Via MiXCR, TCRdb re-called the RT-PCR reads, giving one row per CDR3 protein. The sample carries around 540,000 distinct CDR3 sequences, about 12% recorded once. This receptor was taken from a man aged 50-59 years who received an inactivated influenza vaccine. The source material was PBMCs from blood, sampled on the day of vaccination.

The CDR3 is CASSPGTPTRGDTQYF. For the CDR3, the DNA is TGCGCCAGCAGCCCCGGTACACCCACGAGGGGAGATACGCAGTATTTT. The V gene is TRBV5-1, the J gene TRBJ2-3; perhaps D is TRBD1 or TRBD2 (5 bases each). The CDR3 sequence is 16 residues long. V was cut by 4 bases and J by 5 bases, with 20 bases left in between. The germline gives CDR1 SGHRS, CDR2 YFSETQ.